This record covers a single T cell receptor beta chain. The antigen it binds to is not known. Base quality data are lacking; no much larger clone is found one base away. These data come from a study of blood T cells in healthy people across ages (dated by TCRdb to 2015 to 2017). For context, the study as a whole: In model experiments, template switching captured roughly one uniquely barcoded TCR beta cDNA molecule for every two T cells. Two additional independent replicas of 1 million unique cDNA reads from the same blood draw were analyzed for two donors (one aged 18 to 29 and one aged 80 or older). The donors were divided into four age groups: young (average roughly 17 years), middle-aged (roughly 42), aged (roughly 66) and long-lived (roughly 86). Age-related changes in TCR beta repertoire diversity were measured in the study by deep sequencing normalized with unique cDNA molecular identifiers. Donors of different ages were randomly distributed across sequencing lanes to avoid experimental bias.

Libraries came from 5' RACE. Sequenced on an Illumina HiSeq 2500. A second PCR of roughly 6 to 11 cycles was run with a J-beta primer mix and a sample-barcoded 5' primer. A template-switch 5' adaptor carrying 12 random nucleotides introduced a unique molecular identifier onto each TCR beta cDNA molecule. Each sample yielded at least 2.5 million CDR3-containing paired-end reads. First-strand cDNA was synthesized from all RNA with the Mint cDNA synthesis kit, primed by a TRBC-specific oligonucleotide. All cDNA was treated with uracil-DNA glycosylase and then went through a first 18-cycle PCR with the universal primers M1SS and BC2_uni_R. The source study handled its data this way. Normalization of each sample was performed by random selection of 1 million high-quality reads, each carrying a distinct molecular identifier. Instead of being binned into consensus sequences, reads with shared molecular identifiers were discarded. MiTCR, set to a Q25 quality threshold and the strictest error-elimination algorithm, was used for CDR3 identification, clonotype clustering and error correction. Lower-bound total TCR beta diversity was estimated with a nonparametric unseen species model using Euler transformation. TCRdb itself trimmed the public reads at Q25 with fastp, ran MiXCR and retained productive beta chains. A single entry per CDR3 protein holds the most common genes and DNA from its merged rows. V and J calls and clone size were set by TCRdb, not the authors. Within this sample are 1.5 million to 2 million distinct CDR3 sequences, with about 50% of them counted one time only. The biggest ten clones account for approximately 2.1% of the sample.

Overall results and qualifications from the work: Because donor CMV infection status was unknown, age-related changes in expanded clonotypes were potentially confounded. The long-lived group showed more naive CD4+ T cells, fewer expanded clones and increased TCR diversity than the aged group, suggesting age selection. Observed TCR beta diversity per million T cells fell roughly linearly with age, and a significant reduction was already apparent by age roughly 40. Bulk unsorted PBMC profiling prevented conclusive comparison of naive and antigen-experienced compartments. Observed TCR beta diversity correlated strongly with the percentage of naive T cells measured by flow cytometry. Estimates of total diversity from one million sequenced T cells were regarded as lower bounds and underestimates.

The donors were roughly 40 Caucasian individuals from Russia, aged roughly 6 to 100 years, who were systemically healthy. Each donor gave about 10 milliliters of peripheral blood, drawn into EDTA-treated Vacutainer tubes. Ficoll-Paque density-gradient centrifugation was used to isolate PBMCs, with at least 7 million obtained per sample. Trizol reagent was used to extract total RNA from PBMCs, with at least 5 micrograms per sample. Naive CD45RAhigh/CD27high T cell percentages were measured by flow cytometry on a PBMC aliquot from every donor. The germline V gene encodes CDR1 LGHNA and CDR2 YSLEER. Trimming takes 4 bases from V and 6 bases from J, and the germline ends sit 15 bases apart. The CDR3, cysteine through phenylalanine, is 14 amino acids long. Just CDR3 DNA is preserved here, 42 bases in frame from base 1.

The V and J genes are TRBV4-3 and TRBJ1-1; TRBD1 could be the D gene, as 5 bases match. The sequence came from a woman in her thirties or forties in good health. What was sequenced was blood. The encoded CDR3 is CASSLIDSDAEAFF. In nucleotides, the sequence is TGCGCCAGCAGCCTAATAGACAGCGATGCTGAAGCTTTCTTT.